The clone carrying this T cell receptor beta chain was seen a handful of times. As yet, its antigen is unknown. The entry originates in a study of long-term antiretroviral therapy in people with HIV. Overall study context: Some samples came about a decade before the 2015 immediate-ART recommendation, and these were the earliest. Study findings and constraints: Adherence to ART, viral resistance and therapy changes lacked any data. Repertoire dominance by clones expanded before ART was seen at all time points.

About 0.95-10 million cryopreserved PBMC were held in samples before DNA extraction. Samples were assayed with immunoSEQ v3.0 at survey level. TCRdb's table, derived via immunoSEQ multiplex PCR, lists solely in-frame clones and lacks some. The sample carries under 20,000 clones, 80% recorded once. V was pared by 5 bases and J by 2 bases, with 7 bases between. CDR1 is MNHEY, CDR2 SMNVEV, per germline (reference sequence). The CDR3 extends over 13 amino acids. This clonotype was sampled from a young man with HIV. The sequenced sample was unsorted PBMCs, obtained 0.1 years before starting antiretroviral therapy. The chain joins TRBV27 to TRBJ2-1; no clear D gene. The CDR3 loop reads CASSAQTYNEQFF. In DNA, the CDR3 is TGTGCCAGCAGTGCGCAGACCTACAATGAGCAGTTCTTC.